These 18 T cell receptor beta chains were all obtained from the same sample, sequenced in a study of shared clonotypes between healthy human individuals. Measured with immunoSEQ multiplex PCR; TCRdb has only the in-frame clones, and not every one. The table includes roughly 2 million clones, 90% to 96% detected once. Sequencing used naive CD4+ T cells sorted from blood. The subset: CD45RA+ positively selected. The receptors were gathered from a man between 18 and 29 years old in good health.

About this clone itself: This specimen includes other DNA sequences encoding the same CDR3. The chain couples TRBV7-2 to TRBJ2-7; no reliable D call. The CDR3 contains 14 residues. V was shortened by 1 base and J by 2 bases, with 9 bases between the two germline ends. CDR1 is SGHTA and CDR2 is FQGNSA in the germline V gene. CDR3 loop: CASSLVPGPYEQYF. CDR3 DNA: TGTGCCAGCAGCTTAGTACCAGGTCCCTACGAGCAGTACTTC.

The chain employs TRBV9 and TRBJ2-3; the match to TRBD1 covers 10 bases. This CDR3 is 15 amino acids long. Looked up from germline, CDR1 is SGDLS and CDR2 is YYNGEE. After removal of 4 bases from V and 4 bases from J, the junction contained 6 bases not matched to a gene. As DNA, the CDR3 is TGTGCCAGCAGCACGGGACAGGGGAAAGCAGATACGCAGTATTTT. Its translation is CASSTGQGKADTQYF.

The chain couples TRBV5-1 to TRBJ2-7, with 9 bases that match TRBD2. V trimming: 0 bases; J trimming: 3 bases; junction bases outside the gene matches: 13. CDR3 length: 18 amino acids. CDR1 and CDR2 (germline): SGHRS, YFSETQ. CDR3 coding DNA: TGCGCCAGCAGCTTGGTCGGCCCTGGTCTAGCGGGACTCTACGAGCAGTACTTC. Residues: CASSLVGPGLAGLYEQYF. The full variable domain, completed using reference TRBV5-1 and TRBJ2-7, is KAGVTQTPRYLIKTRGQQVTLSCSPISGHRSVSWYQQTPGQGLQFLFEYFSETQRNKGNFPGRFSGRQFSNSRSEMNVSTLELGDSALYLCASSLVGPGLAGLYEQYFGPGTRLTVT.

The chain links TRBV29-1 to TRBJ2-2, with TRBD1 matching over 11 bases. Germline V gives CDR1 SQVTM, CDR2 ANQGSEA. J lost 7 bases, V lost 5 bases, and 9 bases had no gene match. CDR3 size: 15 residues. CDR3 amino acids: CSVHGQGASLGELFF. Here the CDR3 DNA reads TGCAGCGTTCATGGACAGGGGGCCTCGCTCGGGGAGCTGTTTTTT.

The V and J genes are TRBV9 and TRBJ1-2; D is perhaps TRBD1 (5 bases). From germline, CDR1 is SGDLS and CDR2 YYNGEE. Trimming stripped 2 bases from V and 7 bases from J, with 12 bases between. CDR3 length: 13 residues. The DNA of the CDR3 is TGTGCCAGCAGCGTTTTAGGGGATGGTGGCTACACCTTC. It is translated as CASSVLGDGGYTF.

For the CDR3, the DNA is TGCGCCAGCAGCCCTGCGCCCCCCTCGGACACCATATATTTT. This gives the protein CASSPAPPSDTIYF. V gene TRBV5-1 combines with J gene TRBJ1-3; D is unresolved. Germline CDR1 SGHRS, CDR2 YFSETQ. V was shortened by 4 bases and J by 8 bases, with 16 bases between the two germline ends. The CDR3 extends over 14 amino acids.

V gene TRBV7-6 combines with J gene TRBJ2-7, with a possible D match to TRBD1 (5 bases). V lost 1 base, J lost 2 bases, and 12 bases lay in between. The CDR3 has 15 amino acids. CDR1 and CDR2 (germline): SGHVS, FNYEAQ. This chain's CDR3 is CASSLGSAGTYEQYF. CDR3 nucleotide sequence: TGTGCCAGCAGCTTAGGGTCGGCAGGGACCTACGAGCAGTACTTC.

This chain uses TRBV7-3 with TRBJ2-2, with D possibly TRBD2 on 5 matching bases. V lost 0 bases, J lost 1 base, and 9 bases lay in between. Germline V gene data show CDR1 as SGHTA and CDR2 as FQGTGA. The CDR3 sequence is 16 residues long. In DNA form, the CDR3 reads TGTGCCAGCAGCTTAACCGGTGCGGGGAACACCGGGGAGCTGTTTTTT. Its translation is CASSLTGAGNTGELFF.

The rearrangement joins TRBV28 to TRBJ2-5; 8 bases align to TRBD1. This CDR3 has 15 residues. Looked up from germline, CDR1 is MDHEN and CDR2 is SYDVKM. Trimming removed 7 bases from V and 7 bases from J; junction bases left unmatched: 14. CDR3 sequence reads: CASTLTGVVRGTQYF. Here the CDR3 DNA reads TGTGCCAGCACCTTGACAGGGGTCGTAAGAGGGACCCAGTACTTC.

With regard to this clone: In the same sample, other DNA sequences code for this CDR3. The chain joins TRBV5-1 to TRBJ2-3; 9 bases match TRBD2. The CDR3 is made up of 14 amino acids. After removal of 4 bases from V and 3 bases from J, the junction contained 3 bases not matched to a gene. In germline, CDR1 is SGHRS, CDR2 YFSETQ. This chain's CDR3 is CASSPGLATDTQYF. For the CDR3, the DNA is TGCGCCAGCAGCCCAGGACTAGCGACAGATACGCAGTATTTT. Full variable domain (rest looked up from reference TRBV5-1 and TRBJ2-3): KAGVTQTPRYLIKTRGQQVTLSCSPISGHRSVSWYQQTPGQGLQFLFEYFSETQRNKGNFPGRFSGRQFSNSRSEMNVSTLELGDSALYLCASSPGLATDTQYFGPGTRLTVL.

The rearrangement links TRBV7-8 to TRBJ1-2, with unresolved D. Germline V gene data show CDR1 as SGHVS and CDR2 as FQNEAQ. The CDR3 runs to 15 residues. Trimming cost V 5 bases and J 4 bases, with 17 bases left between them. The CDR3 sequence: CASSAGPEQSYGYTF. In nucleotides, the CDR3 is TGTGCCAGCAGCGCCGGGCCCGAACAGTCCTATGGCTACACCTTC.

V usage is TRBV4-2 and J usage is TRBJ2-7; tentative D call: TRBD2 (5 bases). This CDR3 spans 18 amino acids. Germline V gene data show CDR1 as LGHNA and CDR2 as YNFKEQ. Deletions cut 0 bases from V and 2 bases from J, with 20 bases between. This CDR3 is CASSQDRGAEYTTYEQYF. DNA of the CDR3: TGTGCCAGCAGCCAAGATCGGGGAGCGGAATATACTACCTACGAGCAGTACTTC.

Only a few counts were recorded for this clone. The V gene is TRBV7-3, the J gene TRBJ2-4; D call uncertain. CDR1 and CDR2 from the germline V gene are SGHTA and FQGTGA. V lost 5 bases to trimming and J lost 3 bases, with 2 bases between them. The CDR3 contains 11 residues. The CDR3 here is CASSIKNIQYF. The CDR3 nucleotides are TGTGCCAGCAGCATCAAAAACATTCAGTACTTC.

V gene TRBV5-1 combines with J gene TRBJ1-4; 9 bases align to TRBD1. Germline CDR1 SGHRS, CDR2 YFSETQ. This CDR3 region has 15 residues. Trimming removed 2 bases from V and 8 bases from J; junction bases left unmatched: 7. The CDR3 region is CASSFHGTGWEKLFF. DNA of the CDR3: TGCGCCAGCAGCTTTCATGGGACAGGGTGGGAAAAACTGTTTTTT.

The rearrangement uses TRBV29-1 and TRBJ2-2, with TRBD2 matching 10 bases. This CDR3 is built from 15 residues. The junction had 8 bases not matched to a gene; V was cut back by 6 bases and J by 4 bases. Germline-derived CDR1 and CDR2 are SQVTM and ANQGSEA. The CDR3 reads CSVTLAGVGTGELFF. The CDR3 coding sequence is TGCAGCGTGACCCTAGCGGGGGTTGGCACCGGGGAGCTGTTTTTT.

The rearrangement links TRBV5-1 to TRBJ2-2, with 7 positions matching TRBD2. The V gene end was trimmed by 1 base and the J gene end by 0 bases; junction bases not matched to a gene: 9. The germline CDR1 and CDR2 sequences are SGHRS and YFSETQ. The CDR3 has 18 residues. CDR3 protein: CASSLRLGSGANTGELFF. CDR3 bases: TGCGCCAGCAGCTTGAGATTGGGCAGCGGGGCGAACACCGGGGAGCTGTTTTTT.

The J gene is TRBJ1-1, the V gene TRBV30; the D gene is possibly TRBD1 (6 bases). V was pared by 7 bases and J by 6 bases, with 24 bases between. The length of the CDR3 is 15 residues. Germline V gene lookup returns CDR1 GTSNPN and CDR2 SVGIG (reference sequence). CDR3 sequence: CASTHNSRGGSEAFF. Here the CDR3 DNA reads TGTGCCTCCACTCACAATTCCAGGGGCGGGTCTGAAGCTTTCTTT.

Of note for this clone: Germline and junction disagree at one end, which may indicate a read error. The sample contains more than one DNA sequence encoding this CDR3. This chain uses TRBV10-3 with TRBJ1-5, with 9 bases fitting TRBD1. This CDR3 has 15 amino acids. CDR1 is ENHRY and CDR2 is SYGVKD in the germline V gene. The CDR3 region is CAISRTGDSNQPQHF. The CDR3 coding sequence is TGTGCCATCAGCCGGACAGGGGACAGCAATCAGCCCCAACATTTT.